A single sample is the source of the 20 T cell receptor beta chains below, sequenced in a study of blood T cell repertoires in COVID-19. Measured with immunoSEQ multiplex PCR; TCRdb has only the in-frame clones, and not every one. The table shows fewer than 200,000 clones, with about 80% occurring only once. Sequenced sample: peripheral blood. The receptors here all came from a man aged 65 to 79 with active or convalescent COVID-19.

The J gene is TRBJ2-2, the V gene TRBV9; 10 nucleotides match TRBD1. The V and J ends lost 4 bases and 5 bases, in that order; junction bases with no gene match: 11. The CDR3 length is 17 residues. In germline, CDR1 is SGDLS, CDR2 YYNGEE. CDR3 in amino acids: CASSLRSTGQGTGELFF. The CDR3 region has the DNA TGTGCCAGCAGCTTACGCTCTACGGGACAGGGGACCGGGGAGCTGTTTTTT.

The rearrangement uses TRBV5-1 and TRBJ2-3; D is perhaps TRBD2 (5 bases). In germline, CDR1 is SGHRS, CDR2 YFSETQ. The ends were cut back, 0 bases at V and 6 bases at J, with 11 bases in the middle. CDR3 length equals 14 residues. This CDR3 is CASSLGRTWDTQYF. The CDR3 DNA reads TGCGCCAGCAGCTTGGGCCGGACTTGGGATACGCAGTATTTT.

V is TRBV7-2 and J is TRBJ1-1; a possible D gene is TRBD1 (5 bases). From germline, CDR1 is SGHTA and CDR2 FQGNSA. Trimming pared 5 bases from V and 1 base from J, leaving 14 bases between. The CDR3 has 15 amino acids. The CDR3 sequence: CASSAGGGGNTEAFF. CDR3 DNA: TGTGCCAGCAGCGCCGGGGGGGGTGGGAACACTGAAGCTTTCTTT. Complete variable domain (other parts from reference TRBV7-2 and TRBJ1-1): GAGVSQSPSNKVTEKGKDVELRCDPISGHTALYWYRQSLGQGLEFLIYFQGNSAPDKSGLPSDRFSAERTGGSVSTLTIQRTQQEDSAVYLCASSAGGGGNTEAFFGQGTRLTVV.

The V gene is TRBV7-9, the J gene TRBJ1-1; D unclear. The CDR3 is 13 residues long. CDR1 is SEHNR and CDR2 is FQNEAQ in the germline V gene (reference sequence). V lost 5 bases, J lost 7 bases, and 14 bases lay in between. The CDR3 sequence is CASSIHPPGEAFF. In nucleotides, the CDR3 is TGTGCCAGCAGCATCCACCCCCCAGGTGAAGCTTTCTTT.

CDR3 region: CASSPRGGSYNEQFF. CDR3 DNA sequence: TGTGCCAGCAGCCCCCGGGGGGGGTCCTACAATGAGCAGTTCTTC. V gene TRBV7-6 combines with J gene TRBJ2-1, with 8 bases lining up with TRBD2. The CDR3 is 15 amino acids. Germline CDR1 SGHVS, CDR2 FNYEAQ. The V segment lost 5 bases and the J segment 1 base; nucleotides outside the gene matches: 4.

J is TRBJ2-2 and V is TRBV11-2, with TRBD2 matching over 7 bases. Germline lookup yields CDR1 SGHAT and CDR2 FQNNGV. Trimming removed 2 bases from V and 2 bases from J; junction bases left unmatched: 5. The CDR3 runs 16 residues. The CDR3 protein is CASSLLRGLNTGELFF. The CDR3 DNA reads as TGTGCCAGCAGCTTACTGAGGGGACTAAACACCGGGGAGCTGTTTTTT.

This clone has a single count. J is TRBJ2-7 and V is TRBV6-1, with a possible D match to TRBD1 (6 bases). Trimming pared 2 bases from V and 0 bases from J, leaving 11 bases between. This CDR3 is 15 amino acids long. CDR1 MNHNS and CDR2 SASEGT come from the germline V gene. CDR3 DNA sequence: TGTGCCAGCAGTGAATGGGACACACACTCCTACGAGCAGTACTTC. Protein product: CASSEWDTHSYEQYF.

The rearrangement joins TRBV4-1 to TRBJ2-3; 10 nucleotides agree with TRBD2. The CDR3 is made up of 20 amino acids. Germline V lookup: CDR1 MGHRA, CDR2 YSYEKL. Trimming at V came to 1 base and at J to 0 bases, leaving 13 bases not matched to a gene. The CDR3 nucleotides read TGCGCCAGCAGCCAAGTAGGGGCGGAACTAGCGGGACTAAGCACAGATACGCAGTATTTT. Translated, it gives CASSQVGAELAGLSTDTQYF.

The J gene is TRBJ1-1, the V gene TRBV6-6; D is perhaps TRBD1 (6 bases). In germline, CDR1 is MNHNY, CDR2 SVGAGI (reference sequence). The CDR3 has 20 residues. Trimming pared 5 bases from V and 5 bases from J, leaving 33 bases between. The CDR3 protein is CASSPTGSGDYFRKWTEAFF. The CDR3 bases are TGTGCCAGCAGTCCGACAGGATCAGGGGATTATTTTCGGAAATGGACTGAAGCTTTCTTT.

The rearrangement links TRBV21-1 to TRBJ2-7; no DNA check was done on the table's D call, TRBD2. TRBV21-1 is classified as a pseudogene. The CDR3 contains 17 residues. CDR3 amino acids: CASSKWWGAWEGLEQYF. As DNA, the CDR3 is TGTGCCAGCAGCAAATGGTGGGGGGCCTGGGAGGGTCTGGAGCAGTACTTC.

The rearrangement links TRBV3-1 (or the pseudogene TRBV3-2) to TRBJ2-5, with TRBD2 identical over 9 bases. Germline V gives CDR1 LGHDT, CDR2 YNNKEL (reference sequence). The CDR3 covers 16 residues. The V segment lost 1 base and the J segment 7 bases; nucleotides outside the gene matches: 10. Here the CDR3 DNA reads TGTGCCAGCAGCCAAGGTCTGCGGGAGGGGCCCCTGACCCAGTACTTC. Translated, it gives CASSQGLREGPLTQYF.

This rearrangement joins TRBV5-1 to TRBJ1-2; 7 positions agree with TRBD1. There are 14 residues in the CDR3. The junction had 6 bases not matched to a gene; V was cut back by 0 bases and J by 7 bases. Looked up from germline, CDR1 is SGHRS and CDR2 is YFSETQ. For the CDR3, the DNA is TGCGCCAGCAGCTTGGCGGCAGGGGGTCGTGGCTACACCTTC. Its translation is CASSLAAGGRGYTF.

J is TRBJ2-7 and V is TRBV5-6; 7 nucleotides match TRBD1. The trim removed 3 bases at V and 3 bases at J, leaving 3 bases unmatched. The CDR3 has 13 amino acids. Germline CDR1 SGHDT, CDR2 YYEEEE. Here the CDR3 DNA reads TGTGCCAGCAGCTGGGACAGAAGCTACGAGCAGTACTTC. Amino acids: CASSWDRSYEQYF.

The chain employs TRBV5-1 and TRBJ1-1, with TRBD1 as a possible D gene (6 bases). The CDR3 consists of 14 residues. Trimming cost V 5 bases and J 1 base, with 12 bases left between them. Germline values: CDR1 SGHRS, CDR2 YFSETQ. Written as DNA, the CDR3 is TGCGCCAGCAGAATCGGGGGGCGGAACACTGAAGCTTTCTTT. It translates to CASRIGGRNTEAFF.

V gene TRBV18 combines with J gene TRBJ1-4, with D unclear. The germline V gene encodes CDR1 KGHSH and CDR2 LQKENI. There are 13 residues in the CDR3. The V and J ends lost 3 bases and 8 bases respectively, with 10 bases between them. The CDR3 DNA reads TGTGCCAGCTCACCGCCCCCGGGGGAAAAACTGTTTTTT. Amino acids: CASSPPPGEKLFF.

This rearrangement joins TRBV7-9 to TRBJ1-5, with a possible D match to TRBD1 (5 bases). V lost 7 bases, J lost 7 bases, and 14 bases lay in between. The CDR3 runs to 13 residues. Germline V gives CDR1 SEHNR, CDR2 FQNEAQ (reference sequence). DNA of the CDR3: TGTGCCAGCAACCAGGGTTCGCACCAGCCCCAGCATTTT. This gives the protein CASNQGSHQPQHF.

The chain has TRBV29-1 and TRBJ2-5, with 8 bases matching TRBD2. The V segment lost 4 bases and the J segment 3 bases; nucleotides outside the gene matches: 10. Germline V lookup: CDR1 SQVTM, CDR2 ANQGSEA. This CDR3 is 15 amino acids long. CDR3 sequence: CSVGRLGTSEETQYF. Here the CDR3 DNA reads TGCAGCGTTGGAAGGCTCGGGACTAGTGAAGAGACCCAGTACTTC. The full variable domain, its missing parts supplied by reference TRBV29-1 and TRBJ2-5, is SAVISQKPSRDICQRGTSLTIQCQVDSQVTMMFWYRQQPGQSLTLIATANQGSEATYESGFVIDKFPISRPNLTFSTLTVSNMSPEDSSIYLCSVGRLGTSEETQYFGPGTRLLVL.

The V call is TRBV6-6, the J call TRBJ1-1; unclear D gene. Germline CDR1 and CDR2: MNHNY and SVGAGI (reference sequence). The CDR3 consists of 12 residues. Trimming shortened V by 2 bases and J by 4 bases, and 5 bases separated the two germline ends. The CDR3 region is CASSYEVTEAFF. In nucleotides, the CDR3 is TGTGCCAGCAGTTACGAGGTCACTGAAGCTTTCTTT.

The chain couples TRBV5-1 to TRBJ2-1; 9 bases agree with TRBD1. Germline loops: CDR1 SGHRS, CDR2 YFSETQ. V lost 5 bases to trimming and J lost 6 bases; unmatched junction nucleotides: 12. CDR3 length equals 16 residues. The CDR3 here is CASSSYPGQGFNEQFF. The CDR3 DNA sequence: TGCGCCAGCAGTTCGTACCCGGGACAGGGTTTCAATGAGCAGTTCTTC. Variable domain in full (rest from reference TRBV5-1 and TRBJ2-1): KAGVTQTPRYLIKTRGQQVTLSCSPISGHRSVSWYQQTPGQGLQFLFEYFSETQRNKGNFPGRFSGRQFSNSRSEMNVSTLELGDSALYLCASSSYPGQGFNEQFFGPGTRLTVL.

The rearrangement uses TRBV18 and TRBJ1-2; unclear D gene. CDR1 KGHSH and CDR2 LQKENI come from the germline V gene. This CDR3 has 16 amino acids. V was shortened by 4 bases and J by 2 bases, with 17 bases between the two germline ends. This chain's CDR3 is CASSRSREADNYGYTF. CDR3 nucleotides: TGTGCCAGCTCACGATCGCGGGAGGCAGACAACTATGGCTACACCTTC. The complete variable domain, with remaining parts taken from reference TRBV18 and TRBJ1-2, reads NAGVMQNPRHLVRRRGQEARLRCSPMKGHSHVYWYRQLPEEGLKFMVYLQKENIIDESGMPKERFSAEFPKEGPSILRIQQVVRGDSAAYFCASSRSREADNYGYTFGSGTRLTVV.